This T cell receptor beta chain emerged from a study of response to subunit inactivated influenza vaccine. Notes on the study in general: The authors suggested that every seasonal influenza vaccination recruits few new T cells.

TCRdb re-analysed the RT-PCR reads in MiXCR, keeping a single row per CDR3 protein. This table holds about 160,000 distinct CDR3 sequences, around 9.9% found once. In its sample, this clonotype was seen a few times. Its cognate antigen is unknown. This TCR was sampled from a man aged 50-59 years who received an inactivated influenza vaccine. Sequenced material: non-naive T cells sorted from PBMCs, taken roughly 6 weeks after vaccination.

CDR3 DNA sequence: TGTGCCAGCAGCCAGCTTTCGTCTCGGGGTAATTCACCCCTCCACTTT. Translated, it gives CASSQLSSRGNSPLHF. The chain combines TRBV3-1 with TRBJ1-6; unclear D gene. Trimming stripped 3 bases from V and 6 bases from J, with 15 bases between. CDR3 size: 16 residues. Germline assignment: CDR1 LGHDT and CDR2 YNNKEL (reference sequence).